These T cell receptor beta chains were read from a single sample in a study of blood T cell repertoires in COVID-19. Clones were sequenced by immunoSEQ multiplex PCR, and TCRdb holds only the in-frame ones, with some missing. This sample has about 240,000 clones; about four fifths occur once, and the top ten carry approximately 1.8%. The sequencing input was peripheral blood. All receptors derive from a man aged 25-45 years who had recovered from COVID-19. CDR3s include the opening cysteine and the closing phenylalanine or tryptophan. The order of the fields is V gene, J gene, CDR3 protein.

V: TRBV3-1/TRBV3-2; J: TRBJ2-6; CDR3: CASSLGQGKPGANVLTF
V: TRBV7-2; J: TRBJ1-2; CDR3: CASSPRAGESPYTF
V: TRBV3-1/TRBV3-2; J: TRBJ2-3; CDR3: CASSRRPVGTDTQYF
V: TRBV27; J: TRBJ2-1; CDR3: CASSTTDRSSYNEQFF
V: TRBV7-9; J: TRBJ2-1; CDR3: CASSPGLNLAGNEQFF
V: TRBV7-2; J: TRBJ1-6; CDR3: CASSEIRSSYNSPLHF
V: TRBV7-8; J: TRBJ1-5; CDR3: CASSPQADQPQHF
V: TRBV29-1; J: TRBJ1-2; CDR3: CSFSEQGNYGYTF
V: TRBV5-4; J: TRBJ1-2; CDR3: CASSLNWERGYTF
V: TRBV5-8; J: TRBJ2-3; CDR3: CASSLRLELADTQYF
V: TRBV19; J: TRBJ1-5; CDR3: CASSRGQPNQPQHF
V: TRBV2; J: TRBJ1-2; CDR3: CASKDRGSFGYTF
V: TRBV11-2; J: TRBJ2-5; CDR3: CASSLIRDSLYQETQYF
V: TRBV24-1; J: TRBJ2-1; CDR3: CATSDLHYPGQSHNEQFF
V: TRBV28; J: TRBJ2-2; CDR3: CASSFGGGLTNTGELFF
V: TRBV5-4; J: TRBJ2-1; CDR3: CASTRGNEQFF
V: TRBV9; J: TRBJ2-5; CDR3: CASSVAVVSTQYF
V: TRBV7-3; J: TRBJ2-5; CDR3: CASSLGQGQGETQYF
V: TRBV4-1; J: TRBJ1-3; CDR3: CASSQFSGQSIYSGNTIYF
V: TRBV18; J: TRBJ1-4; CDR3: CASSPGQTTNEKLFF
V: TRBV10-2; J: TRBJ2-5; CDR3: CASLVSETQYF
V: TRBV5-1; J: TRBJ2-1; CDR3: CASRELAGTGSYNEQFF
V: TRBV5-1; J: TRBJ1-2; CDR3: CASSLLGANYGYTF
V: TRBV6-5; J: TRBJ2-6; CDR3: CASSYAVPSGANVLTF
V: TRBV5-1; J: TRBJ1-6; CDR3: CASSWGGNSPLHF
V: TRBV7-9; J: TRBJ1-4; CDR3: CASSLGGTTNEKLFF
V: TRBV7-9; J: TRBJ2-2; CDR3: CASSYSGGATGELFF
V: TRBV4-1; J: TRBJ2-1; CDR3: CASSQALGDFRDEQFF
V: TRBV24-1; J: TRBJ1-2; CDR3: CATSDSDRSGYTF
V: TRBV6-6; J: TRBJ2-5; CDR3: CASRTSGGAGETQYF
V: TRBV27; J: TRBJ2-5; CDR3: CASSLSGETQYF
V: TRBV10-2; J: TRBJ2-7; CDR3: CAGAPTVPGEQYF
V: TRBV6-5; J: TRBJ1-5; CDR3: CASSLRYQPQHF
V: TRBV7-3; J: TRBJ1-1; CDR3: CASSSGHVNTEAFF
V: TRBV9; J: TRBJ2-7; CDR3: CASSAGVGSYEQYF
V: TRBV6-1; J: TRBJ2-6; CDR3: CASSEARGSGGANVLTF
V: TRBV12-3/TRBV12-4; J: TRBJ1-5; CDR3: CASSFERNQPQHF
V: TRBV5-1; J: TRBJ1-3; CDR3: CASRSTIYF
V: TRBV5-1; J: TRBJ2-2; CDR3: CASSLTRLSTGELFF
V: TRBV28; J: TRBJ2-3; CDR3: CASSSPAGRGTDTQYF
V: TRBV7-9; J: TRBJ1-1; CDR3: CASSRQNTEAFF
V: TRBV19; J: TRBJ1-1; CDR3: CASSDRNTEAFF